Listed below are T cell receptor beta chains from one sample, sequenced in a study of stem cell transplantation in POMP-related autoinflammatory disease. Libraries were prepared by immunoSEQ multiplex PCR; TCRdb keeps only in-frame clonotypes and omits some of them. Of tens of thousands of clones listed, roughly 80% are singletons. The sequencing used CD4+ T cells from PBMCs, collected before stem cell transplantation. Every receptor here comes from a human donor with POMP-related autoinflammation and immune dysregulation (PRAID). Both conserved end residues are trimmed from each CDR3. Each record gives: J gene, CDR3 length, V gene, CDR3 protein.

>TRBJ2-3|12|TRBV5-1
ASSLGRATDTQY
>TRBJ2-7|9|TRBV20-1
SAGRSYEQY
>TRBJ2-5|13|TRBV5-1
ASSLGSDTQETQY
>TRBJ1-4|14|TRBV11-2
ASSLDPLRPGEKLF
>TRBJ2-1|13|TRBV7-9
ASSLVSAAYNEQF
>TRBJ2-2|15|TRBV7-9
ASSPLPSGLNTGELF
>TRBJ2-7|12|TRBV2
ASSEVVGAYEQY
>TRBJ2-2|12|TRBV27
ASSRGANTGELF
>TRBJ1-4|12|TRBV6-1
ASSVQGGNEKLF
>TRBJ2-3|13|TRBV28
ASSLPGPGTDTQY
>TRBJ1-2|11|TRBV18
ASSGTEPSGYT
>TRBJ2-1|14|TRBV4-1
ASSKSSGRYYNEQF
>TRBJ2-7|13|TRBV6-5
ASRPMTVPSYEQY
>TRBJ1-2|11|TRBV10-3
AISPDLPYGYT
>TRBJ1-6|14|TRBV11-2
ASSPTTGGYNSPLH
>TRBJ1-5|14|TRBV7-9
ASSLAKSGYGQPQH
>TRBJ2-1|13|TRBV14
ASSLGAGERDEQF
>TRBJ1-2|9|TRBV6-5
ASRDNYGYT
>TRBJ1-5|12|TRBV2
ASTAGTGIGPQH
>TRBJ2-1|15|TRBV9
ASSVAIAGGSYNEQF
>TRBJ2-5|14|TRBV5-4
ASSLDGRVRSDTQY
>TRBJ2-7|14|TRBV5-6
ASSLEMTGAPYEQY
>TRBJ2-3|15|TRBV4-1
ASSQPLLVRLTDTQY
>TRBJ2-5|13|TRBV5-1
ASSWITGLQETQY
>TRBJ2-7|10|TRBV28
ASTQGPYEQY
>TRBJ2-7|11|TRBV4-1
ASSRDNSYEQY
>TRBJ1-1|12|TRBV5-1
ASSTPGPNTEAF
>TRBJ1-2|11|TRBV5-4
ASSLEENYGYT
>TRBJ2-1|13|TRBV25-1
ASSETSSAYNEQF
>TRBJ1-2|11|TRBV5-5
ASAPGVNYGYT
>TRBJ2-1|16|TRBV7-2
ASSSPSIGTSFDNEQF
>TRBJ1-2|12|TRBV28
ASSSDRTNYGYT
>TRBJ2-1|10|TRBV9
ASSRGHNEQF
>TRBJ1-2|12|TRBV29-1
SVAGDRGDYGYT
>TRBJ1-2|12|TRBV28
ASSFEQGAGGYT
>TRBJ2-1|14|TRBV2
ASTQALVLGEGVQF
>TRBJ2-5|12|TRBV7-6
ASSPQGRWETQY
>TRBJ2-5|13|TRBV18
ASSNLAGDRETQY
>TRBJ1-2|12|TRBV30
AWSVLRVPYGYT
>TRBJ1-2|8|TRBV28
ASSDYGYT
>TRBJ2-4|11|TRBV19
ASNRGQGRIQY
>TRBJ2-7|12|TRBV5-1
ASSRDQGGSEQY
>TRBJ2-7|12|TRBV5-1
ASSLGDRAPEQY
>TRBJ1-5|15|TRBV5-8
ASSLVADPGSNQPQH
>TRBJ2-1|15|TRBV18
ASSPPLSSLSYNEQF
>TRBJ1-3|14|TRBV9
ASSPYRGFSGNTIY
>TRBJ2-3|13|TRBV2
ASSESGGGSDTQY